These 28 T cell receptor beta chains were all obtained from the same sample, sequenced in a study of blood T cell repertoires in COVID-19. Sequencing used immunoSEQ multiplex PCR; TCRdb keeps in-frame clones, though not all of them. The repertoire holds 130,000 to 150,000 clones, with around 80% as singletons. Sequenced input: peripheral blood. Every receptor here comes from a human donor with acute or convalescent COVID-19. The donor label of this sample is uncertain.

The chain carries TRBV4-1 and TRBJ1-5; no definite D call. The V and J ends lost 1 base and 1 base respectively, with 5 bases between them. From germline, CDR1 is MGHRA and CDR2 YSYEKL. The CDR3 covers 14 residues. The CDR3 region has the DNA TGCGCCAGCAGCCAAGTCTCGAGCAATCAGCCCCAGCATTTT. Protein: CASSQVSSNQPQHF.

This chain connects TRBV5-1 to TRBJ2-5, with 7 bases fitting TRBD2. Germline V gives CDR1 SGHRS, CDR2 YFSETQ. The trim removed 6 bases at V and 1 base at J, leaving 3 bases unmatched. The CDR3 covers 13 residues. Here the CDR3 reads CASTERGQETQYF. The DNA of the CDR3 is TGCGCCAGCACCGAGCGGGGCCAAGAGACCCAGTACTTC. The full variable domain, rest sourced from reference TRBV5-1 and TRBJ2-5, is KAGVTQTPRYLIKTRGQQVTLSCSPISGHRSVSWYQQTPGQGLQFLFEYFSETQRNKGNFPGRFSGRQFSNSRSEMNVSTLELGDSALYLCASTERGQETQYFGPGTRLLVL.

The rearrangement joins TRBV2 to TRBJ2-7, with D possibly being TRBD1 (6 bases). The CDR3 contains 14 residues. Germline V gives CDR1 SNHLY, CDR2 FYNNEI. V lost 7 bases to trimming and J lost 1 base, with 14 bases between them. CDR3 in amino acids: CASTGRTDSYEQYF. For the CDR3, the DNA is TGTGCCAGCACCGGTAGGACAGATTCCTACGAGCAGTACTTC.

The chain has TRBV3-1 (or the pseudogene TRBV3-2) and TRBJ2-1; 11 bases match TRBD2. Germline values: CDR1 LGHDT, CDR2 YNNKEL (reference sequence). Trimming removed 0 bases from V and 6 bases from J; junction bases left unmatched: 4. The CDR3 is made up of 16 amino acids. CDR3 sequence reads: CASSQERLAGGNEQFF. The CDR3 DNA reads as TGTGCCAGCAGCCAAGAAAGGCTAGCGGGGGGCAATGAGCAGTTCTTC.

The V call is TRBV2, the J call TRBJ2-7; 8 nucleotides agree with TRBD2. This CDR3 is 14 amino acids long. Germline V gene data show CDR1 as SNHLY and CDR2 as FYNNEI. V was clipped by 3 bases and J by 4 bases; unmatched bases: 5. The CDR3 here is CASSEAGGAYEQYF. The CDR3 coding sequence is TGTGCCAGCAGTGAGGCGGGGGGCGCTTACGAGCAGTACTTC. Full variable domain (rest looked up from reference TRBV2 and TRBJ2-7): EPEVTQTPSHQVTQMGQEVILRCVPISNHLYFYWYRQILGQKVEFLVSFYNNEISEKSEIFDDQFSVERPDGSNFTLKIRSTKLEDSAMYFCASSEAGGAYEQYFGPGTRLTVT.

The rearrangement uses TRBV10-3 and TRBJ1-1; possibly TRBD1 for D (5 bases). Germline V gene sequence: CDR1 ENHRY, CDR2 SYGVKD. The CDR3 has 11 residues. V was shortened by 4 bases and J by 7 bases, with 7 bases between the two germline ends. The CDR3 bases are TGTGCCATCAGTGGACAGTTTGAAGCTTTCTTT. It is translated as CAISGQFEAFF.

This clone was recorded only once. This chain connects TRBV10-3 to TRBJ1-5; no definite D call. The germline V and J ends were trimmed by 3 bases and 1 base, with 4 bases remaining between them. The CDR3 length is 13 residues. Germline lookup yields CDR1 ENHRY and CDR2 SYGVKD. The CDR3 spells CAISDRSNQPQHF. In nucleotides, the CDR3 is TGTGCCATCAGTGACCGGAGCAATCAGCCCCAGCATTTT.

This CDR3 reads CAWSDQGQTRSYEQYF. The CDR3 region has the DNA TGTGCCTGGAGTGACCAGGGACAGACCAGAAGCTACGAGCAGTACTTC. The genes are TRBV30 and TRBJ2-7; 7 bases align to TRBD1. This CDR3 has 16 residues. Germline V gene data show CDR1 as GTSNPN and CDR2 as SVGIG (reference sequence). Germline trimming cut 1 base from V and 3 bases from J; bases unmatched to any gene: 12.

This clone has a single count. The chain joins TRBV7-2 to TRBJ2-3; maybe TRBD2 (6 bases). The germline V gene has CDR1 SGHTA and CDR2 FQGNSA. V gave up 10 bases and J gave up 0 bases, with 14 bases separating them. There are 14 residues in the CDR3. CDR3 amino acids: CATLPGTSTDTQYF. CDR3 DNA sequence: TGTGCCACCTTGCCGGGGACTAGCACAGATACGCAGTATTTT.

The gene calls are TRBV15 and TRBJ1-2; TRBD1 matches at 9 bases. With 3 bases clipped from V and 5 bases from J, the junction kept 7 bases outside the gene matches. From germline, CDR1 is LNHNV and CDR2 YYDKDF (reference sequence). The CDR3 extends over 15 amino acids. CDR3 bases: TGTGCCACCAGCAGGGTACAGGGGGCCGGTTATGGCTACACCTTC. This translates into CATSRVQGAGYGYTF.

The gene calls are TRBV10-3 and TRBJ1-2; tentative D call: TRBD1 (5 bases). Germline values: CDR1 ENHRY, CDR2 SYGVKD. The CDR3 is 13 residues long. Trimming shortened V by 9 bases and J by 5 bases, and 16 bases separated the two germline ends. The CDR3 DNA reads as TGTGCCATTTTGACAGTTAATCTTTATGGCTACACCTTC. Its translation is CAILTVNLYGYTF.

As to this clone: This clone may be a read error of a much larger clone one base away. The V call is TRBV3-1 (or the pseudogene TRBV3-2), the J call TRBJ2-7; D gene ambiguous. CDR1 and CDR2 (germline): LGHDT, YNNKEL (reference sequence). The CDR3 has 12 amino acids. The ends were cut back, 4 bases at V and 3 bases at J, with 7 bases in the middle. The CDR3 loop is CASSPGGYEQYF. For the CDR3, the DNA is TGTGCCAGCAGCCCCGGCGGCTACGAGCAGTACTTC.

This clone occurred once. This chain joins TRBV5-6 and TRBJ2-1, with D perhaps matching TRBD2 (5 bases). Germline values: CDR1 SGHDT, CDR2 YYEEEE. Trimming left V 0 bases short and J 0 bases short, with 7 bases between. There are 15 residues in the CDR3. The CDR3 DNA reads TGTGCCAGCAGCTTGGTAGCGTACTCCTACAATGAGCAGTTCTTC. Translated, it gives CASSLVAYSYNEQFF.

V usage is TRBV10-3 and J usage is TRBJ2-3; TRBD2 might be the D (6 bases). The germline V and J ends were trimmed by 8 bases and 1 base, with 13 bases remaining between them. Germline V gene sequence: CDR1 ENHRY, CDR2 SYGVKD. The CDR3 sequence is 14 residues long. CDR3 sequence reads: CAIAPGTGTDTQYF. The CDR3 coding sequence is TGTGCCATCGCGCCCGGGACTGGCACAGATACGCAGTATTTT.

The rearrangement links TRBV19 to TRBJ1-2, with TRBD1 matching over 9 bases. CDR3 size: 15 residues. Germline-derived CDR1 and CDR2 are LNHDA and SQIVND (reference sequence). Trimming removed 5 bases from V and 0 bases from J; junction bases left unmatched: 4. Here the CDR3 reads CASSPQGASNYGYTF. The CDR3 nucleotides read TGTGCCAGTAGTCCACAGGGGGCGTCTAACTATGGCTACACCTTC.

In the case of this clone: This specimen includes other DNA sequences encoding the same CDR3. This chain connects TRBV19 to TRBJ2-7; 9 bases map to TRBD1. The germline gives CDR1 LNHDA, CDR2 SQIVND (reference sequence). J lost 2 bases, V lost 1 base, and 0 bases had no gene match. This CDR3 is built from 14 residues. The CDR3 nucleotides are TGTGCCAGTAGTATAGGACAGGGGGCCTACGAGCAGTACTTC. Its protein product is CASSIGQGAYEQYF.

The chain carries TRBV7-2 and TRBJ1-2; tentatively, D is TRBD1 (6 bases). With 5 bases removed from V and 8 bases from J, the gap between germline ends came to 18 bases. Germline values: CDR1 SGHTA, CDR2 FQGNSA. The CDR3 loop spans 14 amino acids. CDR3 coding DNA: TGTGCCAGCAGCCCCCCCGGGGGGCAGGTAGGCTACACCTTC. Amino acid sequence: CASSPPGGQVGYTF.

The rearrangement joins TRBV27 to TRBJ2-4, with D maybe TRBD1 (6 bases). The CDR3 runs to 13 residues. Germline V lookup: CDR1 MNHEY, CDR2 SMNVEV (reference sequence). Trimming cost V 9 bases and J 6 bases, with 15 bases left between them. CDR3 loop: CASRQDRANIQYF. CDR3 nucleotide sequence: TGTGCCAGTCGACAGGACAGAGCAAACATTCAGTACTTC.

This chain uses TRBV7-2 with TRBJ2-3, with D unresolved. V lost 0 bases and J 1 base, leaving 5 bases between the germline ends. The CDR3 is made up of 14 amino acids. Germline V gene sequence: CDR1 SGHTA, CDR2 FQGNSA. CDR3 DNA: TGTGCCAGCAGCTTAGCGCCAGGCACAGATACGCAGTATTTT. Amino acid sequence: CASSLAPGTDTQYF.

The V and J genes are TRBV19 and TRBJ2-1, with TRBD2 identical over 9 bases. From germline, CDR1 is LNHDA and CDR2 SQIVND (reference sequence). The CDR3 runs to 13 residues. With 6 bases clipped from V and 10 bases from J, the junction kept 7 bases outside the gene matches. CDR3 protein: CASRPAGGREQFF. CDR3 in DNA: TGTGCCAGTAGGCCAGCGGGGGGCAGGGAGCAGTTCTTC.

The chain carries TRBV7-2 and TRBJ1-2; 7 bases map to TRBD1. The CDR3 is 17 amino acids. Trimming cost V 1 base and J 7 bases; bases outside gene matches: 15. Germline V gene lookup returns CDR1 SGHTA and CDR2 FQGNSA. The CDR3, as DNA: TGTGCCAGCAGCTTAGTTTCGGAGTTAGGGGGCGGTGGTGGCTACACCTTC. This translates into CASSLVSELGGGGGYTF.

J is TRBJ2-1 and V is TRBV5-4; 9 bases are a match to TRBD2. V lost 6 bases, J lost 7 bases, and 5 bases stayed unmatched. Germline loops: CDR1 SGHNT, CDR2 YYREEE (reference sequence). The CDR3 has 13 amino acids. The CDR3, as DNA: TGTGCCAGCATGCGGGGGGGCAGGAATGAGCAGTTCTTC. Translation: CASMRGGRNEQFF.

This clone came up once. The CDR3 sequence: CASITTVVMNSPLHF. The CDR3, as DNA: TGTGCCAGCATTACCACAGTGGTTATGAATTCACCCCTCCACTTT. The V and J genes are TRBV6-5 and TRBJ1-6, with D unresolved. The V gene lost 7 bases and the J gene lost 7 bases, with 17 bases spanning the gap. The germline V gene has CDR1 MNHEY and CDR2 SVGAGI. The CDR3 has 15 residues.

The genes are TRBV30 and TRBJ1-4; no clear D. The germline V and J ends were trimmed by 0 bases and 8 bases, with 7 bases remaining between them. Germline V gene sequence: CDR1 GTSNPN, CDR2 SVGIG (reference sequence). The CDR3 extends over 12 amino acids. As DNA, the CDR3 is TGTGCCTGGAGTGTAGTTGCGGAAAAACTGTTTTTT. Protein product: CAWSVVAEKLFF.

The chain uses TRBV4-2 and TRBJ1-2; D possibly corresponds to TRBD1 (6 bases). Germline values: CDR1 LGHNA, CDR2 YNFKEQ. This CDR3 contains 16 residues. V was shortened by 0 bases and J by 2 bases, with 13 bases between the two germline ends. CDR3 bases: TGTGCCAGCAGCCAAGATGGGGGGGGGCGCAACTATGGCTACACCTTC. Translating it yields CASSQDGGGRNYGYTF.

This chain links TRBV7-2 with TRBJ2-5; 7 bases map to TRBD2. Germline assignment: CDR1 SGHTA and CDR2 FQGNSA. The CDR3 extends over 13 amino acids. With V trimmed by 5 bases and J by 5 bases, 5 bases remained unmatched. The chain's CDR3 is CASSPRTRETQYF. The CDR3 bases are TGTGCCAGCAGCCCACGGACTAGGGAGACCCAGTACTTC.

The rearrangement joins TRBV25-1 to TRBJ2-2, with D perhaps TRBD1 (6 bases). This CDR3 is 12 amino acids long. The germline V and J ends were trimmed by 8 bases and 5 bases, with 9 bases remaining between them. The germline CDR1 and CDR2 sequences are MGHDK and SYGVNS. CDR3 loop: CASARGTGELFF. DNA for the CDR3: TGTGCCAGCGCCAGGGGTACCGGGGAGCTGTTTTTT.

This rearrangement joins TRBV9 to TRBJ1-1; 7 bases map to TRBD1. This CDR3 is 15 amino acids long. Trimming cost V 4 bases and J 2 bases; bases outside gene matches: 8. Germline assignment: CDR1 SGDLS and CDR2 YYNGEE. The CDR3 loop is CASSTIHRGNTEAFF. CDR3 sequence (DNA): TGTGCCAGCAGCACGATACACAGGGGAAACACTGAAGCTTTCTTT.